Sequencing of this T cell receptor beta chain was carried out in a study of cytomegalovirus exposure and HLA in healthy donors. Germline V gene lookup returns CDR1 SNHLY and CDR2 FYNNEI. This CDR3 has 14 residues. V dropped 10 bases and J dropped 0 bases, with 16 bases sitting between them. The PCR employed 60 Vbeta primers together with 13 Jbeta primers. Method: immunoSEQ multiplex PCR; TCRdb's copy keeps in-frame clones and lacks some. Its clone listing holds 150,000 to 200,000 clones. The source of this sequence is a boy aged 5-17 years in good health and CMV-seronegative. The specimen was PBMCs. The V gene is TRBV2, the J gene TRBJ2-7, with D possibly being TRBD1 (6 bases). Here the CDR3 DNA reads TGTGCCACCCAGACAGGCCCTACCTCCTACGAGCAGTACTTC. The encoded protein is CATQTGPTSYEQYF.